The rows below give T cell receptor beta chains drawn from one sample of a study of blood T cells in healthy people across ages. From the 5' RACE reads, TCRdb called clonotypes with MiXCR, one entry per CDR3 protein. This table holds hundreds of thousands of distinct CDR3 sequences, 20% to 25% found once. Sample: blood. Every receptor here comes from a man aged 70 or older in good health. Each CDR3 is given with its conserved first and last residue. The order of the fields is V gene, D gene, J gene, clone size, CDR3 DNA, CDR3 protein. D genes are given only for firm matches. Size is omitted from some rows. Given values are once, few, many or a class for expanded clones.

TRBV12-3/TRBV12-4	.	TRBJ1-5	many	TGTGCCAGCAGTTTGGGGACCAGCAATCAGCCCCAGCATTTT	CASSLGTSNQPQHF
TRBV6-6	TRBD1	TRBJ2-7	.	TGTGCCAGCAGAAGGGACAGGGTAAGCGAGCAGTACTTC	CASRRDRVSEQYF
TRBV15	TRBD2	TRBJ2-1	few	TGTGCCACCAGTCGGACTAGCGGACCGTCCTACAATGAGCAGTTCTTC	CATSRTSGPSYNEQFF
TRBV29-1	TRBD1	TRBJ2-1	.	TGCAGCGTAGGGGGGGGACAGGGAGGCGATGAGCAGTTCTTC	CSVGGGQGGDEQFF
TRBV7-4	.	TRBJ1-5	.	TGTGCCAGCAGCTTAAGGAACAGGGCGGCGTTGAGCAATCAGCCCCAGCATTTT	CASSLRNRAALSNQPQHF
TRBV20-1	TRBD2	TRBJ2-3	.	TGCAGTGCAAATCTAGCGGGAGTTGCAGATACGCAGTATTTT	CSANLAGVADTQYF
TRBV5-1	TRBD1	TRBJ1-4	.	TGCGCCAGCAGCTTGGCCTTACCGGGACAGGGGAACGAAAAACTGTTTTTT	CASSLALPGQGNEKLFF
TRBV19	.	TRBJ2-7	.	TGTGCCAGTAGTAAGAGGGGCAGCGTGTACGAGCAGTACTTC	CASSKRGSVYEQYF
TRBV4-3	.	TRBJ2-7	.	TGCGCCAGCAGCCAAGAGACAGGAGGGATCTACGAGCAGTACTTC	CASSQETGGIYEQYF
TRBV6-1	.	TRBJ1-2	few	TGTGCCAGCAGTGGGGGACTATACGGCTACACCTTC	CASSGGLYGYTF
TRBV28	TRBD2	TRBJ2-2	.	TGTGCCAGCAGTGGTCGGGGGGTTCACGGGGAGCTGTTTTTT	CASSGRGVHGELFF
TRBV29-1	.	TRBJ1-1	.	TGCAGCGTTGGGGGGGCGACGAACACTGAAGCTTTCTTT	CSVGGATNTEAFF
TRBV5-1	.	TRBJ1-1	few	TGCGCCAGCAGCTTGGCGCGAGACGCTGAAGCTTTCTTT	CASSLARDAEAFF
TRBV12-3/TRBV12-4	.	TRBJ2-1	many	TGTGCCAGCAGTTTTTCTAGAGACAATGAGCAGTTCTTC	CASSFSRDNEQFF
TRBV11-2	.	TRBJ2-5	.	TGTGCCAGCAGCTTAGTGGGGTTAAGAGAGGAGACCCAGTACTTC	CASSLVGLREETQYF
TRBV9	.	TRBJ2-7	.	TGTGCCAGCAGCGTAGGGGGGGACTACGAGCAGTACTTC	CASSVGGDYEQYF
TRBV20-1	TRBD2	TRBJ2-1	.	TGCAGTGCTAGAGACGGGACTAGCGCGTCGAATGAGCAGTTCTTC	CSARDGTSASNEQFF
TRBV6-6	.	TRBJ1-5	few	TGTGCCTGCAGTTTGGCCGACAGGCAGCCCCAGCATTTT	CACSLADRQPQHF
TRBV20-1	.	TRBJ1-1	few	TGCAGTGCTAGAGATCCAGGGCGGGGGAAGAACACTGAAGCTTTCTTT	CSARDPGRGKNTEAFF
TRBV6-1	.	TRBJ2-5	.	TGTACCAACAGTGAAGCGTTACATGGATTTGGGACCCAGTACTTC	CTNSEALHGFGTQYF
TRBV20-1	.	TRBJ1-5	few	TGCAGTGCTAGACACAATCAGCCCCAGCATTTT	CSARHNQPQHF
TRBV6-6	.	TRBJ2-6	.	TGTGCCAGCAGTTACAGGGCCCCTGGGGCCAACGTCCTGACTTTC	CASSYRAPGANVLTF
TRBV7-9	TRBD1	TRBJ2-1	.	TGTGCCAGCAGCGAAGGGGGCCCAGACAATGAGCAGTTCTTC	CASSEGGPDNEQFF
TRBV20-1	TRBD2	TRBJ2-7	few	TGCAGTGCTGGGACTAGCGCGAGCTCCTACGAGCAGTACTTC	CSAGTSASSYEQYF
TRBV3-1	.	TRBJ2-5	few	TGTGCCAGCAGCACTCGACTAGCCCAGTACTTC	CASSTRLAQYF
TRBV4-2	TRBD2	TRBJ2-1	.	TGTGCCAGCGGCCAGGGACTAGCGGGTGCCCCCAATGAGCAGTTCTTC	CASGQGLAGAPNEQFF
TRBV2	TRBD1	TRBJ2-5	many	TGTGCCAGCAGTGACGACAGGGGGCGGGAGACCCAGTACTTC	CASSDDRGRETQYF
TRBV6-1	.	TRBJ2-5	many	TGTGCCAGCAGCCCAGGACGGGACCGAGGGACCCAGTACTTC	CASSPGRDRGTQYF
TRBV29-1	.	TRBJ2-4	many	TGCAGCGTTGGCGACGGAGCACTAGCCAAAAACATTCAGTACTTC	CSVGDGALAKNIQYF
TRBV6-2/TRBV6-3	.	TRBJ2-7	.	TGTGCCAGCAGGCCGGACGGTCGGTCCTGGGACGAGCAGTACTTC	CASRPDGRSWDEQYF
TRBV28	.	TRBJ2-3	few	TGTGCCAGCAGTTACGGGACGGCCCAATCGCAGTATTTT	CASSYGTAQSQYF
TRBV7-2	TRBD1	TRBJ1-5	few	TGTGCCAGCAGCTTAGCGCGGTCAGGGGGCTTGGTTCAGCCCCAGCATTTT	CASSLARSGGLVQPQHF
TRBV3-1	.	TRBJ2-2	.	TGTGCCAGCAGCCCACGGGGTGTCGGGGAGCTGTTTTTT	CASSPRGVGELFF
TRBV14	.	TRBJ2-5	few	TGTGCCAGCAGGGCCTGGACTAACGGGAAAGAGACCCAGTACTTC	CASRAWTNGKETQYF
TRBV6-2/TRBV6-3	TRBD2	TRBJ2-7	few	TGTGCCAGCAGCCAAACTAGCGGGACCCCGACAGCCTACGAGCAGTACTTC	CASSQTSGTPTAYEQYF
TRBV14	.	TRBJ2-5	many	TGTGCCAGCAGCCAAGCGGGGACGGTTAAGAAAGAGACCCAGTACTTC	CASSQAGTVKKETQYF
TRBV5-1	.	TRBJ2-5	many	TGCGCCAGCAGCAAGATAACGGGACAACAAGAGACCCAGTACTTC	CASSKITGQQETQYF
TRBV5-1	TRBD1	TRBJ2-5	many	TGCGCCAGCAGCTCGAGCGGACAGGACCAAGAGACCCAGTACTTC	CASSSSGQDQETQYF
TRBV20-1	TRBD2	TRBJ2-5	few	TGCAGTGCTAGAGAAGAATCTAGCGGGAGGAGGGTGCAGTACTTC	CSAREESSGRRVQYF
TRBV5-1	TRBD2	TRBJ2-7	.	TGCGCCAGCAGCCTCGGGGGGGCCAAGGACGAGCAGTACTTC	CASSLGGAKDEQYF
TRBV7-9	TRBD2	TRBJ2-1	many	TGTGCCAGCAGCCGACCCCTAGCGGGCCGATGGAATGAGCAGTTCTTC	CASSRPLAGRWNEQFF
TRBV2	TRBD2	TRBJ2-1	few	TGTGCCAGCAGCGCCCTGAGTGGCGGGAGGGTGAGGTACAATGAGCAGTTCTTC	CASSALSGGRVRYNEQFF
TRBV2	.	TRBJ2-3	few	TGTGCCAGCGGATGGATAGCGGACTCCACAGATACGCAGTATTTT	CASGWIADSTDTQYF
TRBV12-3/TRBV12-4	TRBD2	TRBJ2-1	few	TGTGCCAGCAGTAAAGCGGGAGGGAGCAATGAGCAGTTCTTC	CASSKAGGSNEQFF
TRBV4-1	.	TRBJ2-5	.	TGCGCCAGCAGCCCCAGAGGACAGGGAGGGGAAGAGACCCAGTACTTC	CASSPRGQGGEETQYF
TRBV3-1	TRBD1	TRBJ1-2	few	TGTGCCAGCAGCCAGCTAGACCCCGGGACAGGGTATGGCTACACCTTC	CASSQLDPGTGYGYTF
TRBV4-3	.	TRBJ2-2	.	TGCGCCAGCAGCCAAGAAGCCGTTGGGGGCACGGTCACCGGGGAGCTGTTTTTT	CASSQEAVGGTVTGELFF
TRBV12-3/TRBV12-4	.	TRBJ2-7	.	TGTGCCAGCAGTACCGAGACAGGTCCCTACGAGCAGTACTTC	CASSTETGPYEQYF